This T cell receptor (beta chain) came from a study of T cells in Graves' hyperthyroidism and ophthalmopathy. Researchers amplified the TCR beta CDR3 regions from RNA transcripts. HTBI primers were employed in a first-round RT-PCR of the TCR CDR3. TCRdb redid the calling of the multiplex PCR reads with MiXCR, one entry per CDR3 protein. This repertoire shows about 290,000 distinct CDR3 sequences, approximately 12% found once; its top ten account for 6% to 8%. This clonotype was counted many times. Any patient presenting with uncontrolled infection, other autoimmune disease, pregnancy or lactation was left out. Each 10 ml fresh peripheral blood draw supplied the PBMCs. V dropped 6 bases and J dropped 5 bases, with 7 bases sitting between them. The CDR3 is 12 amino acids. Per the germline V gene, CDR1 is SEHNR and CDR2 is FQNEAQ (reference sequence).

The rearrangement uses TRBV7-9 and TRBJ1-4; D ambiguous. The sample consisted of blood. The receptor was isolated from a woman aged 25 to 39 with Graves' hyperthyroidism that later progressed to Graves' ophthalmopathy. The CDR3 here is CASSVGNEKLFF. CDR3 nucleotides: TGTGCCAGCAGTGTGGGAAATGAAAAACTGTTTTTT. Combining the CDR3 with reference TRBV7-9 and TRBJ1-4 gives the whole variable domain DTGVSQNPRHKITKRGQNVTFRCDPISEHNRLYWYRQTLGQGPEFLTYFQNEAQLEKSRLLSDRFSAERPKGSFSTLEIQRTEQGDSAMYLCASSVGNEKLFFGSGTQLSVL.